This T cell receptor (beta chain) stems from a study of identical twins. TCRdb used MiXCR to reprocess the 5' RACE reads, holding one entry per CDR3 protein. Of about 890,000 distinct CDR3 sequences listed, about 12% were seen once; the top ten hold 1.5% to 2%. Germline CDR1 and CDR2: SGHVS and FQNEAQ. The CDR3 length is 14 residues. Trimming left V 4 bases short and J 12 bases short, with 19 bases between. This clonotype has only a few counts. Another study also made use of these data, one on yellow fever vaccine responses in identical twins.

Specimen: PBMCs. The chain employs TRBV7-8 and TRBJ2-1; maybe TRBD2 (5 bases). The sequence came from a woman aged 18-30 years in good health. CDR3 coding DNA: TGTGCCAGCAGCTCCGCGGGTTTTAGCCTAGGGCAGTTCTTC. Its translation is CASSSAGFSLGQFF.